Listed here are 16 T cell receptor beta chains from one sample, sequenced in a study of blood T cell repertoires in COVID-19 (dated by TCRdb to about 2020). The library was built by means of the immunoSEQ multiplex PCR assay. Sourced from immuneACCESS, this table was stored by TCRdb with only in-frame sequences that have V and J called. A share of the clones is absent; for the studies checked, an unresolved V gene accounts for under half, and the remainder has no known explanation. Here the sample has 300,000 to 450,000 clones; roughly 85% occur a single time. In total, the top ten clones hold around 3.4% of the sample. The specimen sequenced was peripheral blood. The receptors stem from a woman between 18 and 30 years old with acute or convalescent COVID-19.

The genes are TRBV21-1 and TRBJ2-7; no DNA check was done on the table's D call, TRBD1. TRBV21-1 is a known pseudogene. The CDR3 has 19 residues. CDR3 coding DNA: TGTGCCAGCAACAAAGGGGGACAGGGGTCAAAGAAGGTGACCTACGAGCAGTACTTC. The encoded protein is CASNKGGQGSKKVTYEQYF.

J is TRBJ1-5 and V is TRBV19, with 7 bases that match TRBD1. V dropped 1 base and J dropped 6; count of bases not matched to a gene: 9. Germline V gene lookup returns CDR1 LNHDA and CDR2 SQIVND (reference sequence). The CDR3 is made up of 16 amino acids. The CDR3, as DNA: TGTGCCAGTAGTATAGCCCAGGGGGTATTTTTTCAGCCCCAGCATTTT. Encoded protein: CASSIAQGVFFQPQHF.

The chain recombines TRBV9 with TRBJ1-1, with unresolved D. This CDR3 has 13 amino acids. Germline assignment: CDR1 SGDLS and CDR2 YYNGEE. Trimming pared 0 bases from V and 4 bases from J, leaving 7 bases between. CDR3 residues: CASSVGAVTEAFF. The CDR3 coding sequence is TGTGCCAGCAGCGTAGGAGCGGTCACTGAAGCTTTCTTT. Full variable domain (rest looked up from reference TRBV9 and TRBJ1-1): DSGVTQTPKHLITATGQRVTLRCSPRSGDLSVYWYQQSLDQGLQFLIQYYNGEERAKGNILERFSAQQFPDLHSELNLSSLELGDSALYFCASSVGAVTEAFFGQGTRLTVV.

The chain links TRBV10-1 to TRBJ1-6, with 8 nucleotides matching TRBD1. Trimming took 2 bases from V and 7 from J; bases not matched to a gene: 4. The CDR3 is 15 residues long. In germline, CDR1 is WNHNN, CDR2 SYGVQD (reference sequence). CDR3 loop: CASSEVDRENSPLHF. For the CDR3, the DNA is TGCGCCAGCAGTGAGGTGGACAGGGAGAATTCACCCCTCCACTTT.

This clone occurred once. For the CDR3, the DNA is TGTGCCAGCAGTGAAGAGGCAGGGCCTTCACCCCTCCACTTT. Protein sequence: CASSEEAGPSPLHF. The chain couples TRBV6-1 to TRBJ1-6; D may be TRBD1 (5 bases). CDR1 and CDR2 from the germline V gene are MNHNS and SASEGT. This CDR3 has 14 residues. The germline V and J ends were trimmed by 1 base and 9 bases, with 10 bases remaining between them.

The chain links TRBV28 to TRBJ2-5; 10 nucleotides match TRBD2. CDR3 length equals 16 residues. From germline, CDR1 is MDHEN and CDR2 SYDVKM. V dropped 5 bases and J dropped 4; count of bases not matched to a gene: 10. CDR3 nucleotide sequence: TGTGCCAGCAGTCCGTCTAGCGGGAGAGTAGGAGAGACCCAGTACTTC. It codes for CASSPSSGRVGETQYF.

This sequence joins TRBV3-1 (or the pseudogene TRBV3-2) and TRBJ2-2, with 9 bases aligning to TRBD2. The CDR3 totals 16 residues. Germline V gene sequence: CDR1 LGHDT, CDR2 YNNKEL (reference sequence). DNA of the CDR3: TGTGCAGCGGGACTAGCCCTAGAATGGGGCACCGGGGAGCTGTTTTTT. Translating gives CAAGLALEWGTGELFF.

This clone was seen more than once but under ten times. The genes are TRBV4-1 and TRBJ2-6, with 7 bases matching TRBD1. The V gene end was trimmed by 3 bases and the J gene end by 3 bases; junction bases not matched to a gene: 8. The CDR3 extends over 17 amino acids. Germline CDR1 and CDR2: MGHRA and YSYEKL. This chain's CDR3 is CASSHVLQGYGANVLTF. DNA of the CDR3: TGCGCCAGCAGCCATGTTTTACAGGGGTATGGGGCCAACGTCCTGACTTTC.

This clone appeared once. The V call is TRBV19, the J call TRBJ2-4; possible D gene TRBD2, 7 bases. Germline loops: CDR1 LNHDA, CDR2 SQIVND (reference sequence). Trimming pared 4 bases from V and 1 base from J, leaving 14 bases between. The CDR3 extends over 16 amino acids. The CDR3 region has the DNA TGTGCCAGTAGTACAGAGGGGGGGGCGGCCAAAAACATTCAGTACTTC. Its protein product is CASSTEGGAAKNIQYF.

The rearrangement uses TRBV5-1 and TRBJ2-2, with D unclear. V was cut by 2 bases and J by 3 bases, with 2 bases left in between. Germline CDR1 reads SGHRS; CDR2 reads YFSETQ. The CDR3 contains 12 residues. The CDR3 region is CASSFDTGELFF. Written as DNA, the CDR3 is TGCGCCAGCAGCTTCGACACCGGGGAGCTGTTTTTT.

This rearrangement joins TRBV2 to TRBJ1-1; 9 nucleotides agree with TRBD1. J lost 6 bases, V lost 7 bases, and 9 bases had no gene match. Per the germline V gene, CDR1 is SNHLY and CDR2 is FYNNEI. The CDR3 consists of 14 residues. The CDR3, as DNA: TGTGCCAGCATCCCTCGGACAGGGGTAGCTGAAGCTTTCTTT. It is translated as CASIPRTGVAEAFF.

This chain connects TRBV7-2 to TRBJ2-5, with 16 bases aligning to TRBD2. The CDR3 sequence is 19 residues long. The trim removed 3 bases at V and 5 bases at J, leaving 12 bases unmatched. Germline CDR1 is SGHTA and CDR2 is FQGNSA. CDR3 DNA: TGTGCCAGCAGCTTTCCGGGACTAGCGGGAGGGCCGGGTAGGGAGACCCAGTACTTC. This sequence encodes CASSFPGLAGGPGRETQYF. Based on the CDR3 plus reference TRBV7-2 and TRBJ2-5, the full variable domain is GAGVSQSPSNKVTEKGKDVELRCDPISGHTALYWYRQSLGQGLEFLIYFQGNSAPDKSGLPSDRFSAERTGGSVSTLTIQRTQQEDSAVYLCASSFPGLAGGPGRETQYFGPGTRLLVL.

The chain links TRBV25-1 to TRBJ1-2; a weak D match, TRBD1 (6 bases). The CDR3 is 13 residues long. V lost 3 bases and J 8 bases, leaving 13 bases between the germline ends. Germline V gives CDR1 MGHDK, CDR2 SYGVNS. Here the CDR3 reads CASSDGPGVGYTF. The CDR3 DNA is TGTGCCAGCAGTGACGGACCAGGGGTCGGCTACACCTTC.

The J gene is TRBJ1-2, the V gene TRBV2; TRBD1 might be the D (5 bases). CDR3 length equals 12 residues. Looked up from germline, CDR1 is SNHLY and CDR2 is FYNNEI. V was clipped by 6 bases and J by 6 bases, with 11 bases between them. In nucleotides, the CDR3 is TGTGCCAGCAGGGTGACAGTTCATGGCTACACCTTC. This translates into CASRVTVHGYTF.

The V call is TRBV28, the J call TRBJ1-1; tentative D call: TRBD1 (5 bases). The length of the CDR3 is 15 residues. Per germline, CDR1 MDHEN and CDR2 SYDVKM. Trimming cost V 6 bases and J 1 base, with 15 bases left between them. This CDR3 is CASRRNRWWNTEAFF. CDR3 coding DNA: TGTGCCAGCAGGCGTAACAGGTGGTGGAACACTGAAGCTTTCTTT.

The J gene is TRBJ2-1, the V gene TRBV29-1; D may be TRBD2 (5 bases). The CDR3 totals 12 residues. Germline V CDR1 and CDR2: SQVTM, ANQGSEA. V was shortened by 7 bases and J by 0 bases, with 7 bases between the two germline ends. CDR3 bases: TGCAGCGGGAGGACCTCCTACAATGAGCAGTTCTTC. Translating gives CSGRTSYNEQFF.